One and the same sample provided the 2 T cell receptor beta chains below, sequenced in a study of blood T cell repertoires in COVID-19. Only in-frame clones appear in the TCRdb table, and some are missing; sequencing was by immunoSEQ multiplex PCR. The sample contains around 120,000 clones, 55% to 75% of which appear only once. Sequencing was performed on peripheral blood. Receptors were obtained from a woman in her sixties or seventies with acute or convalescent COVID-19.

V and J are TRBV9 and TRBJ1-6, with 8 bases identical to TRBD1. The V gene's germline CDR1 is SGDLS and CDR2 YYNGEE. The CDR3 has 15 residues. The V gene end was trimmed by 3 bases and the J gene end by 7 bases; junction bases not matched to a gene: 6. The CDR3 region is CASSAGQGKNSPLHF. The CDR3 nucleotides are TGTGCCAGCAGCGCAGGACAGGGTAAAAATTCACCCCTCCACTTT.

This clone was recorded a few times. The V call is TRBV27, the J call TRBJ2-7, with TRBD2 matching 7 bases. The V and J ends lost 8 bases and 6 bases, in that order; junction bases with no gene match: 4. In germline, CDR1 is MNHEY, CDR2 SMNVEV (reference sequence). The CDR3 is 11 residues long. The CDR3 reads CASGGGSEQYF. The CDR3 bases are TGTGCCAGCGGGGGGGGGAGCGAGCAGTACTTC.